These 11 T cell receptor beta chains came from one sample sequenced in a study of technical replicates of blood from a few donors. TCRdb's copy holds only in-frame clones and misses some; the assay was immunoSEQ multiplex PCR. Of 84,000 or so clones listed, almost 98% are singletons. Sequencing was carried out using T cells isolated from PBMCs. Receptors were obtained from a human donor in good health.

J is TRBJ2-5 and V is TRBV5-8; 12 positions agree with TRBD2. The length of the CDR3 is 15 residues. Germline V CDR1 and CDR2: SGHTS, YDEGEE. J was trimmed by 5 bases and V by 2 bases; bases with no gene match: 4. The DNA for the CDR3 is TGTGCCAGCAGCTTTGGTCTAGCGGGGGGGGAGACCCAGTACTTC. Its protein is CASSFGLAGGETQYF.

The chain is built from TRBV7-8 and TRBJ2-7; perhaps TRBD2 as D (5 bases). V lost 1 base to trimming and J lost 0 bases, with 10 bases between them. Germline V gene lookup returns CDR1 SGHVS and CDR2 FQNEAQ. The CDR3 contains 15 residues. The DNA for the CDR3 is TGTGCCAGCAGCTTAGTAGGTCTAGCCTCCTACGAGCAGTACTTC. Its protein product is CASSLVGLASYEQYF.

This clone was recorded once. The chain links TRBV19 to TRBJ2-5; tentatively, D is TRBD2 (7 bases). V lost 4 bases to trimming and J lost 5 bases, with 11 bases between them. The CDR3 runs 13 residues. CDR1 LNHDA and CDR2 SQIVND come from the germline V gene (reference sequence). CDR3 sequence reads: CASSRGGVETQYF. The CDR3 DNA is TGTGCCAGTAGTAGGGGGGGCGTTGAGACCCAGTACTTC.

V is TRBV10-2 and J is TRBJ1-2; the match to TRBD1 covers 9 bases. CDR1 is WSHSY, CDR2 SAAADI, per germline. This CDR3 is built from 12 residues. V lost 8 bases to trimming and J lost 7 bases; unmatched junction nucleotides: 5. CDR3 nucleotide sequence: TGCGCCAGCGGGACAGGGAGCTCTGGCTACACCTTC. Translated: CASGTGSSGYTF.

V is TRBV29-1 and J is TRBJ2-2; tentatively, D is TRBD2 (6 bases). Trimming took off 4 bases at V and 7 bases at J, with 7 bases between the two ends. The V gene's germline CDR1 is SQVTM and CDR2 ANQGSEA. The CDR3 sequence is 11 residues long. The chain's CDR3 is CSVGRGGELFF. The CDR3 DNA sequence: TGCAGCGTTGGGAGGGGCGGGGAGCTGTTTTTT.

The rearrangement links TRBV6-1 to TRBJ1-1; the D is unclear. CDR3 length: 13 residues. V gave up 2 bases and J gave up 8 bases, with 12 bases separating them. Germline V gives CDR1 MNHNS, CDR2 SASEGT. DNA of the CDR3: TGTGCCAGCAGTGAAAAGAGAGGGAGCGAAGCTTTCTTT. Translating gives CASSEKRGSEAFF.

The chain is built from TRBV6-5 and TRBJ2-7; 9 bases align to TRBD1. The CDR3 runs 13 residues. Germline V CDR1 and CDR2: MNHEY, SVGAGI. The V and J ends lost 6 bases and 5 bases, in that order; junction bases with no gene match: 5. CDR3 amino acids: CASRMGQGHEQYF. The CDR3 DNA sequence: TGTGCCAGCAGGATGGGACAGGGCCACGAGCAGTACTTC.

This chain's CDR3 is CASSRTGGKEKLFF. For the CDR3, the DNA is TGTGCCAGCAGTAGGACAGGGGGCAAGGAAAAACTGTTTTTT. The rearrangement links TRBV9 to TRBJ1-4; 11 bases agree with TRBD1. The CDR3 extends over 14 amino acids. V lost 5 bases and J lost 8; bases outside the gene matches: 5. The V gene's germline CDR1 is SGDLS and CDR2 YYNGEE.

The chain joins TRBV10-1 to TRBJ2-1; tentatively, D is TRBD1 (6 bases). Germline-derived CDR1 and CDR2 are WNHNN and SYGVQD (reference sequence). V was cut by 2 bases and J by 8 bases, with 16 bases left in between. This CDR3 contains 15 residues. CDR3 region: CASSEPDRSFDEQFF. The DNA for the CDR3 is TGCGCCAGCAGTGAGCCCGACAGGAGTTTCGATGAGCAGTTCTTC.

This clone was observed once. The chain joins TRBV5-5 to TRBJ1-1; D unresolved. Germline assignment: CDR1 SGHKS and CDR2 YYEKEE (reference sequence). Deletions cut 2 bases from V and 10 bases from J, with 18 bases between. CDR3 length: 14 amino acids. The CDR3 bases are TGTGCCAGCAGCTTTAAGTTTGAGGCCCGGGGAGCTTTCTTT. Its translation is CASSFKFEARGAFF.

V and J are TRBV18 and TRBJ2-1; D not resolved. V dropped 2 bases and J dropped 5 bases, with 4 bases sitting between them. CDR1 and CDR2 from the germline V gene are KGHSH and LQKENI. This CDR3 region has 12 residues. The CDR3 nucleotides read TGTGCCAGCTCACCATATAACAATGAGCAGTTCTTC. Translated, it gives CASSPYNNEQFF.